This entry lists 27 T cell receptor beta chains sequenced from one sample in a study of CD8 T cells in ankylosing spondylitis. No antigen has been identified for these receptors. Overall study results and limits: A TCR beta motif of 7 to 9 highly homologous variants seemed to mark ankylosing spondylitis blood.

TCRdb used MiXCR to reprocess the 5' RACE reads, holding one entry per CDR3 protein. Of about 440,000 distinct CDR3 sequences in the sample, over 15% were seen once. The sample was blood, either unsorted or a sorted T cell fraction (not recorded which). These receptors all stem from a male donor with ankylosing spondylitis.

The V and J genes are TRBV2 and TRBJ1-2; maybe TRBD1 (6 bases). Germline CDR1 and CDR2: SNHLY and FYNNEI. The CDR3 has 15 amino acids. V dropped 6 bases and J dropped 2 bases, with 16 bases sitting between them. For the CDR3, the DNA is TGTGCCAGCAGCCAGGACAGCGCTGCAAACTATGGCTACACCTTC. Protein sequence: CASSQDSAANYGYTF.

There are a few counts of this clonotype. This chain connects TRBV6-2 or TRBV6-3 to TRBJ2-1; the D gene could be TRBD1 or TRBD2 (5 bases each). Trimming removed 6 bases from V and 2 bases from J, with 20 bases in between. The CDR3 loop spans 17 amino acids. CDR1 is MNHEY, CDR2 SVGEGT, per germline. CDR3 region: CASSHLLGRSTYNEQFF. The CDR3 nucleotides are TGTGCCAGCAGCCACCTCTTGGGACGATCTACCTACAATGAGCAGTTCTTC.

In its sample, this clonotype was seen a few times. For the CDR3, the DNA is TGTGCCAGCAGTTTACTAGCCACCGGGGAGCTGTTTTTT. It specifies CASSLLATGELFF. V gene TRBV28 combines with J gene TRBJ2-2, with a tentative D call TRBD2 (5 bases). The V end was cut by 2 bases, the J end by 4 bases, with 5 bases between. The CDR3 sequence is 13 residues long. Germline V gives CDR1 MDHEN, CDR2 SYDVKM.

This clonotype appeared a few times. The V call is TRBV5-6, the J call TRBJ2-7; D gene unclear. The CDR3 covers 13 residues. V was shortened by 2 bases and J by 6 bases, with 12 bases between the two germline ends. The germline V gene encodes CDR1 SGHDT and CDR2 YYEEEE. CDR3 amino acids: CASSLARGGEQYF. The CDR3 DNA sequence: TGTGCCAGCAGCTTAGCTCGCGGCGGCGAGCAGTACTTC.

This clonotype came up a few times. The DNA for the CDR3 is TGTGCCAGCAGTTCCTTAGCGGGGGGACTTCCCTACGAGCAGTACTTC. This encodes CASSSLAGGLPYEQYF. The chain is built from TRBV27 and TRBJ2-7, with 10 bases aligning to TRBD2. Losses at the gene ends were 4 bases for V and 2 bases for J; bases not matched to a gene: 8. Germline CDR1 is MNHEY and CDR2 is SMNVEV (reference sequence). The CDR3 length is 16 residues.

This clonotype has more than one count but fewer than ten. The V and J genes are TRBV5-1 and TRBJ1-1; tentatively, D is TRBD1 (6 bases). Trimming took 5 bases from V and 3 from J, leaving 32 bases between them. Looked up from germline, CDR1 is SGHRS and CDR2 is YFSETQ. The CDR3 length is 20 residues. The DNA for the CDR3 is TGCGCCAGCAGTTTTAAAGTGGCGGGGGGCGTGGTTAGTTTGGACACTGAAGCTTTCTTT. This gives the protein CASSFKVAGGVVSLDTEAFF.

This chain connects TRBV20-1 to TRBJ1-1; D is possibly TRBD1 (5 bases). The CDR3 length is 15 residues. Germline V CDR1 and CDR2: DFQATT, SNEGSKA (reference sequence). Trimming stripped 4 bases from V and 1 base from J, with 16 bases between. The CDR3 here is CSANPPGRANTEAFF. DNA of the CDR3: TGCAGTGCTAATCCACCGGGACGGGCGAACACTGAAGCTTTCTTT.

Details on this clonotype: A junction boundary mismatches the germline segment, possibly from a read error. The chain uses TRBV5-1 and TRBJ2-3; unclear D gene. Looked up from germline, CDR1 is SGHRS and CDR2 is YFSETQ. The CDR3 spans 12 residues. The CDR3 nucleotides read TGCGCCAGGAGCTTCCGTCCAGATACGCAGTATTTT. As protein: CARSFRPDTQYF.

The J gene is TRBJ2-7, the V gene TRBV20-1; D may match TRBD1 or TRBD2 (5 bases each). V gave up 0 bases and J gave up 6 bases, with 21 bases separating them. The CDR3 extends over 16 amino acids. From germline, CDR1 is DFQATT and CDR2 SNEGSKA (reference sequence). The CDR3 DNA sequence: TGCAGTGCTAGAGATTTTGGGACCTCACGCCAGTTCGAGCAGTACTTC. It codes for CSARDFGTSRQFEQYF.

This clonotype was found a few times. CDR3 region: CASSRTWDEKLFF. In nucleotides, the CDR3 is TGTGCCAGCAGCCGCACTTGGGATGAAAAACTGTTTTTT. V and J are TRBV28 and TRBJ1-4; D call uncertain. The V gene's germline CDR1 is MDHEN and CDR2 SYDVKM. This CDR3 is built from 13 residues. With 6 bases removed from V and 6 bases from J, the gap between germline ends came to 11 bases.

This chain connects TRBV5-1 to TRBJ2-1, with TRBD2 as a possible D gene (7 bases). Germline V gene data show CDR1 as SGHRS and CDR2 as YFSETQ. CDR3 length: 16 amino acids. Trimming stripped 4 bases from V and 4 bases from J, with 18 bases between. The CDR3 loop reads CASSRGGGGIYNEQFF. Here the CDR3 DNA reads TGCGCCAGCAGCCGCGGGGGCGGGGGCATTTACAATGAGCAGTTCTTC. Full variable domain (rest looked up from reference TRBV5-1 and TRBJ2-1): KAGVTQTPRYLIKTRGQQVTLSCSPISGHRSVSWYQQTPGQGLQFLFEYFSETQRNKGNFPGRFSGRQFSNSRSEMNVSTLELGDSALYLCASSRGGGGIYNEQFFGPGTRLTVL.

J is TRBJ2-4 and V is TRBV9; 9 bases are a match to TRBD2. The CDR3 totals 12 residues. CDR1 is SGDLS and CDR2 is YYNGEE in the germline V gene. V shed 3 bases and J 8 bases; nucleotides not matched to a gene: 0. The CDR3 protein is CASSGGRDIQYF. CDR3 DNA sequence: TGTGCCAGCAGCGGCGGGAGGGACATTCAGTACTTC.

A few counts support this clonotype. This chain's CDR3 is CASSNNNGGLIREKLFF. DNA of the CDR3: TGTGCCAGCAGCAATAATAATGGGGGGTTGATTCGCGAAAAACTGTTTTTT. This rearrangement joins TRBV21-1 to TRBJ1-4; TRBD1, as called in the table, went unchecked against the DNA. TRBV21-1 is an annotated pseudogene. The CDR3 is 17 residues long.

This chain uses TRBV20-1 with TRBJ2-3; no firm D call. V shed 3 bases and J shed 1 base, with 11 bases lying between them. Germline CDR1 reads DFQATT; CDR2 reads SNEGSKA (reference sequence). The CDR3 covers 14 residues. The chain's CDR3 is CSARQFVGTDTQYF. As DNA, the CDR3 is TGCAGTGCTAGGCAGTTCGTGGGCACAGATACGCAGTATTTT.

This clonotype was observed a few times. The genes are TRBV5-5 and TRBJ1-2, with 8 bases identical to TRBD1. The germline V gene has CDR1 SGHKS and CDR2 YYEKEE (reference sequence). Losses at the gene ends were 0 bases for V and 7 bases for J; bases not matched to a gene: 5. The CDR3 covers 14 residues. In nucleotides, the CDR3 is TGTGCCAGCAGCTTGGGGGGACAGGCGTCTGGCTACACCTTC. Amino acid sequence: CASSLGGQASGYTF.

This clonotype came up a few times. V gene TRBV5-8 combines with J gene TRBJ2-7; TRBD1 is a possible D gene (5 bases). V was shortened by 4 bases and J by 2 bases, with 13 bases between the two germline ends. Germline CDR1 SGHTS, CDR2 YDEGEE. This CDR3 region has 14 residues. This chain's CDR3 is CASSPDSDPYEQYF. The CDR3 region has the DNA TGTGCCAGCAGCCCTGACAGTGACCCCTACGAGCAGTACTTC.

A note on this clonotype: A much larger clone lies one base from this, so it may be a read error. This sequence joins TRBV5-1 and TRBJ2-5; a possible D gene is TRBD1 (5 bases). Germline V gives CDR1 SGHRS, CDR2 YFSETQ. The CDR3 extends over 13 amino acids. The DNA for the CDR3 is TGCACCAGCAGCTTTGGGGCCCAAGAGACCCAGTACTTC. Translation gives CTSSFGAQETQYF.

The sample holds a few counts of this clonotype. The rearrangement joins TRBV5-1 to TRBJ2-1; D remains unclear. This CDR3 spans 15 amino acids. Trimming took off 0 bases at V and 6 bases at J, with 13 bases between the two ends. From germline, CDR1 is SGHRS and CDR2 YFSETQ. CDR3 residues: CASSLVVDTSNEQFF. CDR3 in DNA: TGCGCCAGCAGCTTGGTTGTGGATACGTCCAATGAGCAGTTCTTC.

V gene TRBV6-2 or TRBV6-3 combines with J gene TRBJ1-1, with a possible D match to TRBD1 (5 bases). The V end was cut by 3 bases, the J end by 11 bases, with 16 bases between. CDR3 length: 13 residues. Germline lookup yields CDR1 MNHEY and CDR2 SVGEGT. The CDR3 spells CASSYRQGLEAFF. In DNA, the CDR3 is TGTGCCAGCAGTTATAGGCAGGGTCTTGAGGCTTTCTTT.

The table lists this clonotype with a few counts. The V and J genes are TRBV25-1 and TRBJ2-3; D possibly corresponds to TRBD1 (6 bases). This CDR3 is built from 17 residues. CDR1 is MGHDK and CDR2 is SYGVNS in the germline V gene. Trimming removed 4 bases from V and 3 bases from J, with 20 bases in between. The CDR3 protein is CASSGGPGTGQTDTQYF. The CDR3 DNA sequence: TGTGCCAGCAGTGGGGGGCCGGGTACAGGTCAGACAGATACGCAGTATTTT.

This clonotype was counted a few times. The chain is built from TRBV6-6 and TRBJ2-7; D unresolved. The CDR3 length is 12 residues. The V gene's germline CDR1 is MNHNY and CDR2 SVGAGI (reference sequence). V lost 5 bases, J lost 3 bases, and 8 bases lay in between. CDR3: CASSETSYEQYF. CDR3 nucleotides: TGTGCCAGCAGTGAGACGAGCTACGAGCAGTACTTC.

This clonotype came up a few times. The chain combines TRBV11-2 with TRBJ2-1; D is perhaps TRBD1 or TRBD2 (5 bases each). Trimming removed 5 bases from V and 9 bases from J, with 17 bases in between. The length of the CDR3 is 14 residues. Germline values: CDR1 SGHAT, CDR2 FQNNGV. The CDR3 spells CASSIDRGGFEQFF. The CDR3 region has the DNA TGTGCCAGCAGCATCGACCGGGGCGGGTTTGAGCAGTTCTTC.

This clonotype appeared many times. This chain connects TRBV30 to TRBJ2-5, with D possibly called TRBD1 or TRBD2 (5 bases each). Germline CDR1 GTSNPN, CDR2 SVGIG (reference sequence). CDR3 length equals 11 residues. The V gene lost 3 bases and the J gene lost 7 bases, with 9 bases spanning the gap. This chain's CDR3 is CAWREGRTQYF. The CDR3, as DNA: TGTGCCTGGAGAGAGGGGAGGACCCAGTACTTC.

CDR3 sequence (DNA): TGCAGCGTTGAAGGGGAGGGGACGGAGACCCAGTACTTC. This sequence encodes CSVEGEGTETQYF. This chain uses TRBV29-1 with TRBJ2-5; 7 bases line up with TRBD2. The ends lost 1 base at V and 5 bases at J; junction bases unmatched: 4. In germline, CDR1 is SQVTM, CDR2 ANQGSEA. This CDR3 is built from 13 residues.

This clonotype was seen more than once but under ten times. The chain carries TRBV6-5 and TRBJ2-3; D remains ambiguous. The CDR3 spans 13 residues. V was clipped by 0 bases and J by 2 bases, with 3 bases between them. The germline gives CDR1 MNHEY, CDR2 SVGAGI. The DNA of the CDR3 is TGTGCCAGCAGTTACTCTAACACAGATACGCAGTATTTT. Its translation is CASSYSNTDTQYF.

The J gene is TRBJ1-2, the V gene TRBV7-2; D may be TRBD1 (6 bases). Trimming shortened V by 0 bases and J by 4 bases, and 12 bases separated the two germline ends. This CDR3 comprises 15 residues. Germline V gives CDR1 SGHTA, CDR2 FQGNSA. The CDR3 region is CASSLAPGQLYGYTF. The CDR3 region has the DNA TGTGCCAGCAGCTTAGCCCCGGGACAACTCTATGGCTACACCTTC.

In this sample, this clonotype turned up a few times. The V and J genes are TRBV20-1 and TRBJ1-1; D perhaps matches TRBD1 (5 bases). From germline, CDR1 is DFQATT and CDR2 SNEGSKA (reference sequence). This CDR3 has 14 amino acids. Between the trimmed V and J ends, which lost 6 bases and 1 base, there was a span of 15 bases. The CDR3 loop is CSASRGNGNTEAFF. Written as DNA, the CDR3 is TGCAGTGCCTCGCGGGGGAACGGGAACACTGAAGCTTTCTTT.